The 25 T cell receptor beta chains in this list originate from one sample, sequenced in a study of cytomegalovirus exposure and HLA in healthy donors (dated by TCRdb to about 2017). Libraries came from the immunoSEQ multiplex PCR assay. For the multiplex PCR, a mixture combining 60 forward primers for TCR Vbeta segments and 13 reverse primers for TCR Jbeta segments was used. Here the immuneACCESS table is served through TCRdb, limited to in-frame sequences with V and J called. Missing clones are a known gap in these copies; in checked studies unresolved V genes cover under half, and the rest lacks a known reason. Across this sample there are some 77,000 clones, with roughly 80% seen only once. The biggest ten clones account for less than 25% of the sample. Source material: PBMCs. These receptors all come from a woman between 40 and 55 years old in good health and CMV-seropositive.

This rearrangement joins TRBV6-5 to TRBJ2-1; TRBD2 matches at 8 bases. Germline V CDR1 and CDR2: MNHEY, SVGAGI. V dropped 2 bases and J dropped 7; count of bases not matched to a gene: 10. This CDR3 is built from 16 residues. The CDR3 nucleotides read TGTGCCAGCAGTTACGGCGGAGCGGGAGTAGGGAATGAGCAGTTCTTC. Amino acids: CASSYGGAGVGNEQFF.

V and J are TRBV30 and TRBJ1-5, with D possibly matching TRBD1 (6 bases). The CDR3 loop spans 14 amino acids. Per the germline V gene, CDR1 is GTSNPN and CDR2 is SVGIG (reference sequence). Trimming shortened V by 0 bases and J by 3 bases, and 9 bases separated the two germline ends. The CDR3: CAWSVTGLNQPQHF. CDR3 nucleotide sequence: TGTGCCTGGAGTGTTACAGGGCTCAATCAGCCCCAGCATTTT.

Only one count was recorded for this clone. The rearrangement links TRBV19 to TRBJ2-5; 8 positions agree with TRBD2. In germline, CDR1 is LNHDA, CDR2 SQIVND (reference sequence). The CDR3 contains 14 residues. Losses at the gene ends were 3 bases for V and 4 bases for J; bases not matched to a gene: 4. The CDR3 region has the DNA TGTGCCAGTAGTATTAAAGCGGGGGCAGAGACCCAGTACTTC. Translating it yields CASSIKAGAETQYF.

CDR3 sequence: CASSLTQGAVGYTF. CDR3 nucleotide sequence: TGTGCCAGCAGCTTAACCCAGGGGGCGGTTGGCTACACCTTC. The V gene is TRBV7-9, the J gene TRBJ1-2, with 8 bases matching TRBD1. Germline assignment: CDR1 SEHNR and CDR2 FQNEAQ (reference sequence). This CDR3 is built from 14 residues. V trimming: 2 bases; J trimming: 7 bases; junction bases outside the gene matches: 6.

The J gene is TRBJ1-4, the V gene TRBV30; D remains unclear. The CDR3 covers 15 residues. Trimming took 3 bases from V and 3 from J, leaving 14 bases between them. Germline CDR1 and CDR2: GTSNPN and SVGIG (reference sequence). The CDR3 coding sequence is TGTGCCTGGAGAGGAGGGTCGAAGGCTAATGAAAAACTGTTTTTT. Protein product: CAWRGGSKANEKLFF.

The J gene is TRBJ2-1, the V gene TRBV4-2; the D gene is possibly TRBD2 (5 bases). Germline CDR1 is LGHNA and CDR2 is YNFKEQ. This CDR3 is built from 14 residues. The V gene lost 0 bases and the J gene lost 12 bases, with 15 bases spanning the gap. CDR3 sequence reads: CASSQDLGARGQFF. The CDR3 region has the DNA TGTGCCAGCAGCCAAGATCTGGGTGCCCGGGGGCAGTTCTTC.

The chain recombines TRBV27 with TRBJ1-5; D may be TRBD1 (5 bases). The ends were cut back, 0 bases at V and 6 bases at J, with 9 bases in the middle. Germline CDR1 is MNHEY and CDR2 is SMNVEV (reference sequence). The CDR3 sequence is 14 residues long. The CDR3 DNA follows: TGTGCCAGCAGTTTATCAGGGGATCGTCAGCCCCAGCATTTT. The encoded protein is CASSLSGDRQPQHF.

This clone was seen once. The V and J genes are TRBV6-5 and TRBJ1-4; 8 nucleotides line up with TRBD1. With 7 bases clipped from V and 0 bases from J, the junction kept 1 base outside the gene matches. The CDR3 contains 14 residues. The germline gives CDR1 MNHEY, CDR2 SVGAGI. CDR3 sequence (DNA): TGTGCCAGCAAACAGGGGGCAACTAATGAAAAACTGTTTTTT. Translation: CASKQGATNEKLFF.

The CDR3 region has the DNA TGTGCCAGCAGCTTAACGGGACAGCCTAGGAATGGCTACACCTTC. Translated: CASSLTGQPRNGYTF. The chain links TRBV7-9 to TRBJ1-2, with 7 bases that match TRBD1. V trimming: 2 bases; J trimming: 6 bases; junction bases outside the gene matches: 9. Looked up from germline, CDR1 is SEHNR and CDR2 is FQNEAQ (reference sequence). The CDR3 is made up of 15 amino acids.

This clone occurred once. The identical CDR3 is also encoded by other nucleotide sequences in the sample. The V call is TRBV18, the J call TRBJ1-1; D possibly corresponds to TRBD1 (6 bases). The CDR3 is 13 residues long. V was trimmed by 3 bases and J by 1 base, leaving 6 bases between them. Germline V lookup: CDR1 KGHSH, CDR2 LQKENI. CDR3 nucleotide sequence: TGTGCCAGCTCACCCAGGGGGAACACTGAAGCTTTCTTT. Protein sequence: CASSPRGNTEAFF. The whole variable domain, filled in from reference TRBV18 and TRBJ1-1, reads NAGVMQNPRHLVRRRGQEARLRCSPMKGHSHVYWYRQLPEEGLKFMVYLQKENIIDESGMPKERFSAEFPKEGPSILRIQQVVRGDSAAYFCASSPRGNTEAFFGQGTRLTVV.

The rearrangement uses TRBV5-1 and TRBJ1-4, with a tentative D call TRBD1 (5 bases). This CDR3 contains 15 residues. V was shortened by 3 bases and J by 6 bases, with 15 bases between the two germline ends. Germline V gives CDR1 SGHRS, CDR2 YFSETQ. Written as DNA, the CDR3 is TGCGCCAGCAGCTCCGGGGGGTCAGAAGATGAAAAACTGTTTTTT. Translated, it gives CASSSGGSEDEKLFF. Full variable domain (missing parts from reference TRBV5-1 and TRBJ1-4): KAGVTQTPRYLIKTRGQQVTLSCSPISGHRSVSWYQQTPGQGLQFLFEYFSETQRNKGNFPGRFSGRQFSNSRSEMNVSTLELGDSALYLCASSSGGSEDEKLFFGSGTQLSVL.

This chain links TRBV5-1 with TRBJ1-5; D not resolved. The CDR3 covers 15 residues. Germline CDR1 and CDR2: SGHRS and YFSETQ. Trimming took 4 bases from V and 0 from J, leaving 11 bases between them. The CDR3 region is CASSPTPYSNQPQHF. The CDR3 bases are TGCGCCAGCAGCCCAACACCTTATAGCAATCAGCCCCAGCATTTT. The whole variable domain, remainder taken from reference TRBV5-1 and TRBJ1-5, is KAGVTQTPRYLIKTRGQQVTLSCSPISGHRSVSWYQQTPGQGLQFLFEYFSETQRNKGNFPGRFSGRQFSNSRSEMNVSTLELGDSALYLCASSPTPYSNQPQHFGDGTRLSIL.

The CDR3 loop reads CASRGGTAQTYEQYF. CDR3 nucleotides: TGTGCCAGCAGGGGCGGGACAGCCCAAACCTACGAGCAGTACTTC. The V and J genes are TRBV2 and TRBJ2-7, with D possibly matching TRBD1 (7 bases). The germline V gene has CDR1 SNHLY and CDR2 FYNNEI. The CDR3 length is 15 residues. With 6 bases removed from V and 2 bases from J, the gap between germline ends came to 17 bases.

The V and J genes are TRBV2 and TRBJ1-1; D unclear. The V gene lost 6 bases and the J gene lost 7 bases, with 15 bases spanning the gap. The CDR3 loop spans 13 amino acids. The germline gives CDR1 SNHLY, CDR2 FYNNEI. CDR3 bases: TGTGCCAGCAGAGGCGGCGGGATGGATGAAGCTTTCTTT. It yields the protein CASRGGGMDEAFF.

V gene TRBV2 combines with J gene TRBJ2-7; no clear D gene. V shed 6 bases and J shed 1 base, with 22 bases lying between them. CDR1 is SNHLY and CDR2 is FYNNEI in the germline V gene. This CDR3 is 17 amino acids long. The CDR3 sequence: CASSLIQGAGGSYEQYF. CDR3 coding DNA: TGTGCCAGCAGCCTGATTCAAGGAGCTGGCGGATCCTACGAGCAGTACTTC.

V and J are TRBV29-1 and TRBJ2-1; D may be TRBD1 (5 bases). This CDR3 contains 13 residues. V lost 3 bases, J lost 6 bases, and 12 bases lay in between. In germline, CDR1 is SQVTM, CDR2 ANQGSEA. This CDR3 reads CSVESRVGNEQFF. CDR3 bases: TGCAGCGTTGAGTCCAGGGTAGGCAATGAGCAGTTCTTC.

The count of this clone is one. The rearrangement joins TRBV2 to TRBJ1-4; 10 bases fit TRBD1. The CDR3 is 14 residues long. Germline CDR1 and CDR2: SNHLY and FYNNEI. Trimming removed 6 bases from V and 4 bases from J; junction bases left unmatched: 2. The CDR3 DNA is TGTGCCAGCAGCCGGGACAGGGGTAATGAAAAACTGTTTTTT. Amino acids: CASSRDRGNEKLFF.

The rearrangement joins TRBV6-1 to TRBJ1-1; TRBD1 is a possible D gene (5 bases). Trimming cost V 7 bases and J 4 bases, with 16 bases left between them. This CDR3 contains 14 residues. Germline V gives CDR1 MNHNS, CDR2 SASEGT. CDR3 loop: CASNRRGGGTEAFF. In nucleotides, the CDR3 is TGTGCCAGCAATCGAAGGGGTGGCGGCACTGAAGCTTTCTTT.

V gene TRBV4-2 combines with J gene TRBJ1-1; 8 nucleotides align to TRBD1. The CDR3 runs to 14 residues. Unmatched junction bases numbered 3, after V lost 1 base and J lost 5 bases. The germline V gene has CDR1 LGHNA and CDR2 YNFKEQ. CDR3 sequence reads: CASSQVTGGTEAFF. CDR3 nucleotides: TGTGCCAGCAGCCAAGTAACAGGGGGGACTGAAGCTTTCTTT.

V gene TRBV5-1 combines with J gene TRBJ2-7, with D uncertain. The V and J ends lost 0 bases and 2 bases respectively, with 9 bases between them. The CDR3 runs to 14 residues. Germline CDR1 SGHRS, CDR2 YFSETQ. CDR3 DNA: TGCGCCAGCAGCTTGGATGGCGGAACCTACGAGCAGTACTTC. Translated: CASSLDGGTYEQYF.

The chain has TRBV5-1 and TRBJ2-3; 11 nucleotides match TRBD2. The junction had 6 bases not matched to a gene; V was cut back by 3 bases and J by 0 bases. The germline CDR1 and CDR2 sequences are SGHRS and YFSETQ. This CDR3 contains 17 residues. CDR3 sequence reads: CASSYGTSGTSTDTQYF. CDR3 DNA sequence: TGCGCCAGCAGCTACGGGACTAGCGGAACTAGCACAGATACGCAGTATTTT.

This clone was counted between two and nine times. The rearrangement uses TRBV29-1 and TRBJ1-2; D uncertain. The V and J ends lost 4 bases and 4 bases respectively, with 13 bases between them. The CDR3 is 13 residues long. Looked up from germline, CDR1 is SQVTM and CDR2 is ANQGSEA. CDR3 amino acids: CSVGAGDSYGYTF. The CDR3 DNA reads TGCAGCGTTGGGGCCGGGGATAGCTATGGCTACACCTTC.

This chain joins TRBV5-1 and TRBJ1-2, with TRBD1 identical over 9 bases. Per germline, CDR1 SGHRS and CDR2 YFSETQ. Trimming removed 3 bases from V and 4 bases from J; junction bases left unmatched: 4. The CDR3 extends over 14 amino acids. The chain's CDR3 is CASSSDRGVYGYTF. In DNA form, the CDR3 reads TGCGCCAGCAGCTCGGACAGGGGCGTCTATGGCTACACCTTC.

V usage is TRBV15 and J usage is TRBJ1-4; no firm D call. Trimming cost V 8 bases and J 2 bases, with 12 bases left between them. Germline V gives CDR1 LNHNV, CDR2 YYDKDF (reference sequence). The CDR3 sequence is 14 residues long. The DNA for the CDR3 is TGTGCCACCTCGTGGGGAGGCACTAATGAAAAACTGTTTTTT. Protein sequence: CATSWGGTNEKLFF.

The J gene is TRBJ2-1, the V gene TRBV7-9; weak D call: TRBD2 (5 bases). The germline V gene encodes CDR1 SEHNR and CDR2 FQNEAQ (reference sequence). V was clipped by 0 bases and J by 9 bases, with 9 bases between them. The CDR3 has 13 amino acids. Written as DNA, the CDR3 is TGTGCCAGCAGCTTAGCGACGGGGAGTGAGCAGTTCTTC. Protein sequence: CASSLATGSEQFF.